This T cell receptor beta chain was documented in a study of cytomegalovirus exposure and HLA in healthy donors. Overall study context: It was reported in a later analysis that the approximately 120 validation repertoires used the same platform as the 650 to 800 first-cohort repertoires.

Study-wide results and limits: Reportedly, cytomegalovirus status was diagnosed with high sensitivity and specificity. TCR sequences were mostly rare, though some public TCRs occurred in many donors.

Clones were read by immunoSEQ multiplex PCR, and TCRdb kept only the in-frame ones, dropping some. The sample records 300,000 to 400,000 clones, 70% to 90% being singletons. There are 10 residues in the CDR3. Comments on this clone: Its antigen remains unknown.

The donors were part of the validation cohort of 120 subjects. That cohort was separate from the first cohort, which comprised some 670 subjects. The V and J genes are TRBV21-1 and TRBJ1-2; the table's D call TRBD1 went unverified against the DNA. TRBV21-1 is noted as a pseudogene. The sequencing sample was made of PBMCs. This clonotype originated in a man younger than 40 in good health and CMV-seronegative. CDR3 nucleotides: TGTGCCAGCAGCACAGATGGCTACACCTTC. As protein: CASSTDGYTF.